A selection of T cell receptor beta chains follows, all from one sample in a study of graft-versus-host responses after intestinal transplantation. Sequenced by immunoSEQ multiplex PCR; TCRdb stores in-frame clones only, minus some. The sample consists of about 120,000 clones, approximately 92% of them appearing once. For these receptors, no antigen is known. Sequencing was performed on unstimulated CD4+ T cells sorted from spleen or lymph node cells, taken before intestinal transplant. The receptors shown here come from a human donor who received an intestinal transplant. Each CDR3 is given with its conserved first and last residue. Each record gives: D gene, V gene, clone size, J gene, CDR3 DNA, CDR3 protein. A D gene is named only where the DNA matches it firmly. Clone sizes are given selectively: once, few, many, or a class where the clone is expanded.

d_call: TRBD2
v_call: TRBV4-1
clone_size: -
j_call: TRBJ2-1
cdr3_nt: TGCGCCAGCAGCCAAGAGGAGACTAGCGGTTGGAATGAGCAGTTCTTC
cdr3_aa: CASSQEETSGWNEQFF

d_call: TRBD1
v_call: TRBV6-5
clone_size: -
j_call: TRBJ1-3
cdr3_nt: TGTGCCAGCAGTGGACAGGGCTCTGGAAACACCATATATTTT
cdr3_aa: CASSGQGSGNTIYF

d_call: TRBD1
v_call: TRBV27
clone_size: -
j_call: TRBJ1-2
cdr3_nt: TGTGCCAGCAGTGGACAGGGGGCATACTATGGCTACACCTTC
cdr3_aa: CASSGQGAYYGYTF

d_call: TRBD2
v_call: TRBV28
clone_size: -
j_call: TRBJ2-1
cdr3_nt: TGTGCCAGCAGTTGGAGACTAGCGGGAGGAGGTCATGAGCAGTTCTTC
cdr3_aa: CASSWRLAGGGHEQFF

d_call: TRBD1
v_call: TRBV2
clone_size: -
j_call: TRBJ2-1
cdr3_nt: TGTGCCAGCCGGGACAGGGGGTTCGGCGAGCAGTTCTTC
cdr3_aa: CASRDRGFGEQFF

d_call: -
v_call: TRBV7-2
clone_size: -
j_call: TRBJ2-3
cdr3_nt: TGTGCCAGCAGCCCGCGGGACTTCACAGATACGCAGTATTTT
cdr3_aa: CASSPRDFTDTQYF

d_call: -
v_call: TRBV7-3
clone_size: -
j_call: TRBJ1-5
cdr3_nt: TGTGCCAGCAGCTTAATGCCGGGCCAGCCCCAGCATTTT
cdr3_aa: CASSLMPGQPQHF

d_call: TRBD1
v_call: TRBV2
clone_size: -
j_call: TRBJ2-7
cdr3_nt: TGTGCCAGCAGCGGGACAGACTTCTCCTACGAGCAGTACTTC
cdr3_aa: CASSGTDFSYEQYF

d_call: -
v_call: TRBV7-8
clone_size: once
j_call: TRBJ2-7
cdr3_nt: TGTGCCAGCAGCCCCCCACGGGTGGTGAACGAGCAGTACTTC
cdr3_aa: CASSPPRVVNEQYF

d_call: TRBD1
v_call: TRBV30
clone_size: -
j_call: TRBJ2-6
cdr3_nt: TGTGCCTGGAGTACAGGGGCTGGGGCCAACGTCCTGACTTTC
cdr3_aa: CAWSTGAGANVLTF

d_call: -
v_call: TRBV7-3
clone_size: -
j_call: TRBJ1-1
cdr3_nt: TGTGCCAGCAGCTTCCGGGGGGCAGACACTGAAGCTTTCTTT
cdr3_aa: CASSFRGADTEAFF

d_call: -
v_call: TRBV6-5
clone_size: -
j_call: TRBJ2-1
cdr3_nt: TGTGCCAGCAGTGGTACTAATAGTCCGTTCTTC
cdr3_aa: CASSGTNSPFF

d_call: -
v_call: TRBV6-6
clone_size: once
j_call: TRBJ2-5
cdr3_nt: TGTGCCAGCAGTTACTCTAGACAGAAACCGGAGACCCAGTACTTC
cdr3_aa: CASSYSRQKPETQYF

d_call: -
v_call: TRBV12-2
clone_size: -
j_call: TRBJ2-1
cdr3_nt: TGTGCAAGTCGCCCCCGAGACAATGAGCAGTTCTTC
cdr3_aa: CASRPRDNEQFF

d_call: TRBD1
v_call: TRBV10-3
clone_size: -
j_call: TRBJ1-1
cdr3_nt: TGTGCCATCAGTGAAGGACAGGGAGGCTTCTTT
cdr3_aa: CAISEGQGGFF

d_call: TRBD1
v_call: TRBV29-1
clone_size: -
j_call: TRBJ1-2
cdr3_nt: TGCAGCGTCTTCGGGACAGGGCATGGCTACACCTTC
cdr3_aa: CSVFGTGHGYTF

d_call: -
v_call: TRBV7-2
clone_size: -
j_call: TRBJ2-7
cdr3_nt: TGTGCCAGCAGCTTATCCTACGAGCAGTACTTC
cdr3_aa: CASSLSYEQYF

d_call: -
v_call: TRBV7-9
clone_size: once
j_call: TRBJ1-5
cdr3_nt: TGTGCCAGCAGCTTTGGGGGGGGCTTGCAGCCCCAGCATTTT
cdr3_aa: CASSFGGGLQPQHF

d_call: TRBD2
v_call: TRBV2
clone_size: -
j_call: TRBJ2-1
cdr3_nt: TGTGCCAGCACAGACGGACTAGCGTACAATGAGCAGTTCTTC
cdr3_aa: CASTDGLAYNEQFF

d_call: TRBD1
v_call: TRBV4-2
clone_size: -
j_call: TRBJ2-3
cdr3_nt: TGTGCCAGCAGCCAAGATACTGGGACAGGGGATTTCACAGATACGCAGTATTTT
cdr3_aa: CASSQDTGTGDFTDTQYF

d_call: -
v_call: TRBV5-1
clone_size: -
j_call: TRBJ1-1
cdr3_nt: TGCGCCAGCAGCGGGGGGGGGAGCAGCTTGAACACTGAAGCTTTCTTT
cdr3_aa: CASSGGGSSLNTEAFF

d_call: -
v_call: TRBV6-6
clone_size: -
j_call: TRBJ1-2
cdr3_nt: TGTGCCAGCAGTTACTCTGACTATGGCTACACCTTC
cdr3_aa: CASSYSDYGYTF